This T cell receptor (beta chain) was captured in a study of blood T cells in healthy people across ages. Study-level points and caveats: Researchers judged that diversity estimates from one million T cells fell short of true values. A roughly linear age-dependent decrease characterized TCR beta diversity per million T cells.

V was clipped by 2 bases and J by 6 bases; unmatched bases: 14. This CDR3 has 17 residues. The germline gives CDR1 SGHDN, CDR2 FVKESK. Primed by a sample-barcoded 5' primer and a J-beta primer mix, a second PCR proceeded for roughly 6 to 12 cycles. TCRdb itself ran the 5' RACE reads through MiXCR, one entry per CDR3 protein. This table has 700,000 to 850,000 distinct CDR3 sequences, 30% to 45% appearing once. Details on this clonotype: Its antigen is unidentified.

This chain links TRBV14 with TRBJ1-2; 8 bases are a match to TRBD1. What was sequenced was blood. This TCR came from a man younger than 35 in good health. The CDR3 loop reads CASSQFLGQGGRHGYTF. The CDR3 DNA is TGTGCCAGCAGCCAATTCCTCGGACAGGGAGGGAGACATGGCTACACCTTC.